The present TCR beta chain was sequenced within a study of blood T cells in healthy people across ages. The use of a sample-barcoded 5' primer and a J-beta primer mix characterized a second PCR of about 7 to 12 cycles. Tagging of each cDNA molecule was performed by a template-switch adaptor with 12 random nucleotides. Each CDR3 protein is one row after TCRdb ran MiXCR on the 5' RACE reads. Among about 1.8 million distinct CDR3 sequences, around 50% were seen once, and the ten largest hold less than 2.5%. Study results and caveats: More naive CD4+ cells and higher diversity were found in long-lived than in aged donors. Older individuals had lower TCR beta diversity per million T cells (the decline was roughly linear).

In regard to this clonotype: Its antigen is unidentified.

The sequence came from a woman between 40 and 55 years old in good health. Sequencing was carried out using blood.

This CDR3 is CASSEGGWRNEQFF. In DNA, the CDR3 is TGTGCCAGCAGTGAAGGGGGTTGGAGAAATGAGCAGTTCTTC. V usage is TRBV6-1 and J usage is TRBJ2-1; no clear D gene. V gave up 1 base and J gave up 7 bases, with 11 bases separating them. This CDR3 spans 14 amino acids. Germline CDR1 reads MNHNS; CDR2 reads SASEGT.